Listed here is a single TCR beta chain. A junction end diverges from the germline sequence, so it may reflect a read error. The CDR3 extends over 12 amino acids. The V gene's germline CDR1 is ENHRY and CDR2 SYGVKD. Repertoires were generated with immunoSEQ multiplex PCR, while TCRdb's copy carries only in-frame clones and drops some. The repertoire has 150,000 to 200,000 clones, 80% to 90% of them found once; the top ten carry nearly 5%. These data belong to a study of control samples from healthy donors and cancer patients. Sequencing was carried out using blood. The sequence came from a woman aged 30 to 39 in good health. The rearrangement joins TRBV10-3 to TRBJ2-7, with D possibly being TRBD1 (6 bases). The CDR3 nucleotides read TGTGCCATCAGTGAGTCTACCAGGGGCAAACTCTTC. Its protein is CAISESTRGKLF.